The clone carrying this T cell receptor beta chain was recorded at least ten times. The antigen remains unidentified. This entry belongs to a study of CD8 T cells in ankylosing spondylitis. In making TCR beta libraries, quantitative 5'-RACE with molecular barcodes was used. TCRdb itself ran the 5' RACE reads through MiXCR, one entry per CDR3 protein. The sample carries 220,000 or so distinct CDR3 sequences, roughly a tenth recorded once. Study-level results: There was reportedly significant enrichment of clones that were disease-linked in matched ankylosing spondylitis synovial fluid.

Sequenced sample: blood, either unsorted or a sorted T cell fraction (not recorded which). This TCR came from a male donor with ankylosing spondylitis or in good health (not recorded which).

CDR3 sequence (DNA): TGTGCCAGCAGCTTGGTAGGGGGACGTACCGGGGAGCTGTTTTTT. Its translation is CASSLVGGRTGELFF. V and J are TRBV5-6 and TRBJ2-2; D might be TRBD1 (6 bases). Trimming removed 0 bases from V and 5 bases from J, with 11 bases in between. From germline, CDR1 is SGHDT and CDR2 YYEEEE. The CDR3 has 15 residues.